These 9 T cell receptor beta chains were sequenced from one sample in a study of T cells in tuberculosis. Thawed, overnight-rested PBMC were stained with GMM-loaded CD1B tetramer, viability dye and anti-CD3, then sorted. C32 glucose monomycolate from Rhodococcus equi was loaded onto the CD1B tetramers. Method: immunoSEQ multiplex PCR; TCRdb's copy keeps in-frame clones and lacks some. The table includes about 59,000 clones, approximately 80% detected once. Input material: CD1b-GMM tetramer-negative cells sorted from PBMCs. The receptors were sampled from an adult woman with latent tuberculosis.

The V gene is TRBV5-1, the J gene TRBJ2-7, with 7 bases matching TRBD2. Germline CDR1 SGHRS, CDR2 YFSETQ. This CDR3 has 16 residues. V was pared by 0 bases and J by 4 bases, with 10 bases of the junction left unmatched. CDR3 nucleotides: TGCGCCAGCAGCTTGGATGGCGGGAGTTCGGCTTACGAGCAGTACTTC. This gives the protein CASSLDGGSSAYEQYF.

The V and J genes are TRBV4-3 and TRBJ1-1; D perhaps matches TRBD1 (6 bases). This CDR3 spans 15 amino acids. Trimming removed 4 bases from V and 1 base from J, with 13 bases in between. The germline gives CDR1 LGHNA, CDR2 YSLEER. CDR3 bases: TGCGCCAGCAGCCGAGAGCCACAGGGGAACACTGAAGCTTTCTTT. Encoded protein: CASSREPQGNTEAFF.

In this sample, this clone turned up a few times. CDR3 region: CASSLGVGGSRGRNEQFF. CDR3 nucleotides: TGTGCCAGCAGCTTAGGAGTAGGCGGGAGCAGAGGTAGGAATGAGCAGTTCTTC. V and J are TRBV11-3 and TRBJ2-1, with TRBD2 matching 7 bases. Germline V CDR1 and CDR2: SGHNT, YENEEA. V dropped 1 base and J dropped 7; count of bases not matched to a gene: 16. The CDR3 runs 18 residues.

V and J are TRBV19 and TRBJ2-1; 7 nucleotides agree with TRBD2. Looked up from germline, CDR1 is LNHDA and CDR2 is SQIVND (reference sequence). J gave up 9 bases and V 8 bases, and 16 bases lay outside the gene matches. The CDR3 spans 15 residues. This CDR3 is CASHPPGGRQLEQFF. CDR3 nucleotides: TGTGCCAGTCACCCGCCGGGCGGGAGACAGCTTGAGCAGTTCTTC.

Worth noting for this clone: The junction does not match germline at one end; this may be a read error. Other DNA sequences in the sample encode the same CDR3. V is TRBV6-1 and J is TRBJ1-6, with unresolved D. The CDR3 extends over 15 amino acids. The V gene's germline CDR1 is MNHNS and CDR2 SASEGT. The CDR3 bases are TGTGCCAGCAGTGAAGTTGGGTCGGGTAATTCCCCCCTCCACTTT. Translated: CASSEVGSGNSPLHF.

This clone was seen just once. Other nucleotide sequences from this sample produce the same CDR3. This CDR3 reads CASSLDGGTDTQYF. The CDR3 DNA reads as TGCGCCAGCAGCCTGGACGGAGGCACAGATACGCAGTATTTT. This chain links TRBV5-1 with TRBJ2-3; no definite D call. V lost 4 bases and J lost 1, with 10 bases in between. CDR1 is SGHRS and CDR2 is YFSETQ in the germline V gene. This CDR3 contains 14 residues.

This rearrangement joins TRBV11-1 to TRBJ2-2; D gene uncertain. V was shortened by 6 bases and J by 2 bases, with 10 bases between the two germline ends. Germline V gene lookup returns CDR1 SGHAT and CDR2 FQDESV (reference sequence). The CDR3 spans 14 residues. The CDR3 DNA reads as TGTGCCAGCAGACATGGGCGAAACACCGGGGAGCTGTTTTTT. It is translated as CASRHGRNTGELFF.

The CDR3 sequence: CASSREGDQPQHF. CDR3 bases: TGTGCCAGCAGCAGGGAGGGCGATCAGCCCCAGCATTTT. The chain combines TRBV27 with TRBJ1-5; possibly TRBD1 for D (5 bases). CDR3 length: 13 amino acids. Germline V gives CDR1 MNHEY, CDR2 SMNVEV (reference sequence). V was cut by 6 bases and J by 5 bases, with 11 bases left in between.

V and J are TRBV28 and TRBJ1-5, with D perhaps TRBD1 (5 bases). The CDR3 consists of 14 residues. V lost 2 bases and J lost 8, with 13 bases in between. Germline V gives CDR1 MDHEN, CDR2 SYDVKM. For the CDR3, the DNA is TGTGCCAGCAGTTTAGGCCCAGGGCGTGAGCCCCAGCATTTT. This codes for CASSLGPGREPQHF.